Below, one T cell receptor (beta chain) is given with its context. Its antigen is unidentified. Through negative isolation, CD4+ and CD8+ T cells were obtained, while TEMRA cells were enriched using FACS. After removal of 2 bases from V and 8 bases from J, the junction contained 8 bases not matched to a gene. Germline V lookup: CDR1 SGHNT, CDR2 YYREEE (reference sequence). The CDR3 spans 16 residues. These data are taken from a study of CD8 T cells in Susac syndrome. Study-wide points: The CD4+ T cell repertoires of Susac syndrome were found to show no clonal expansion.

RNA was extracted with the RNeasy kit, and a quantity of about 0.45 to 1 ug was reverse transcribed using random hexamers. Coverage of TCR beta CDR3 amplification by immunoSEQ multiplex PCR extended to 54 Vbeta and 13 Jbeta. TCRdb passed the immunoSEQ multiplex PCR reads through MiXCR, listing each CDR3 protein once. Among approximately 190,000 distinct CDR3 sequences, around nine tenths were seen once, and the ten largest hold about 0.09%. The rearrangement links TRBV5-4 to TRBJ2-1; 12 bases line up with TRBD2. The sequence was obtained from a human donor with Susac syndrome. Sequenced material: CD4+ T cells from PBMCs. CDR3 sequence: CASSLRLAGGPDEQFF. The CDR3 nucleotides are TGTGCCAGCAGCTTACGTCTAGCGGGGGGGCCCGATGAGCAGTTCTTC. Based on the CDR3 plus reference TRBV5-4 and TRBJ2-1, the full variable domain is ETGVTQSPTHLIKTRGQQVTLRCSSQSGHNTVSWYQQALGQGPQFIFQYYREEENGRGNFPPRFSGLQFPNYSSELNVNALELDDSALYLCASSLRLAGGPDEQFFGPGTRLTVL.